This TCR beta chain stems from a study of shared clonotypes between healthy human individuals. Study conclusions and caveats: Naive CD4 clonotypes were shared across several donors at 4% to 5%. Among donors, clonotype sharing was expected to be affected by sequencing depth.

Terminally differentiated effector memory CD45RA+ cells were excluded from the naive CD8 cells, which were CD45RO-negative and positively selected for CCR7. Donors comprised only Caucasian adults living in Nashville, Tennessee. Sorted-subset replicate PCR reactions contained approximately 190 ng DNA, corresponding to tens of thousands of T cell genomes. This table comes from immunoSEQ multiplex PCR, and its TCRdb copy is limited to in-frame clones, with some not included. Of more than 2 million clones in the sample, approximately 94% were seen once. This clone showed up just a few times. The antigen remains undetermined. The CDR3 runs 15 residues. Germline loops: CDR1 SGHRS, CDR2 YFSETQ. Trimming left V 0 bases short and J 2 bases short, with 9 bases between.

The sample was naive CD8+ T cells sorted from blood. V and J are TRBV5-1 and TRBJ1-3, with a weak D call TRBD1 (5 bases). This receptor was taken from a young man in good health. The CDR3 sequence is CASSLEGTPGNTIYF. The CDR3 nucleotides are TGCGCCAGCAGCTTGGAAGGGACTCCTGGAAACACCATATATTTT.